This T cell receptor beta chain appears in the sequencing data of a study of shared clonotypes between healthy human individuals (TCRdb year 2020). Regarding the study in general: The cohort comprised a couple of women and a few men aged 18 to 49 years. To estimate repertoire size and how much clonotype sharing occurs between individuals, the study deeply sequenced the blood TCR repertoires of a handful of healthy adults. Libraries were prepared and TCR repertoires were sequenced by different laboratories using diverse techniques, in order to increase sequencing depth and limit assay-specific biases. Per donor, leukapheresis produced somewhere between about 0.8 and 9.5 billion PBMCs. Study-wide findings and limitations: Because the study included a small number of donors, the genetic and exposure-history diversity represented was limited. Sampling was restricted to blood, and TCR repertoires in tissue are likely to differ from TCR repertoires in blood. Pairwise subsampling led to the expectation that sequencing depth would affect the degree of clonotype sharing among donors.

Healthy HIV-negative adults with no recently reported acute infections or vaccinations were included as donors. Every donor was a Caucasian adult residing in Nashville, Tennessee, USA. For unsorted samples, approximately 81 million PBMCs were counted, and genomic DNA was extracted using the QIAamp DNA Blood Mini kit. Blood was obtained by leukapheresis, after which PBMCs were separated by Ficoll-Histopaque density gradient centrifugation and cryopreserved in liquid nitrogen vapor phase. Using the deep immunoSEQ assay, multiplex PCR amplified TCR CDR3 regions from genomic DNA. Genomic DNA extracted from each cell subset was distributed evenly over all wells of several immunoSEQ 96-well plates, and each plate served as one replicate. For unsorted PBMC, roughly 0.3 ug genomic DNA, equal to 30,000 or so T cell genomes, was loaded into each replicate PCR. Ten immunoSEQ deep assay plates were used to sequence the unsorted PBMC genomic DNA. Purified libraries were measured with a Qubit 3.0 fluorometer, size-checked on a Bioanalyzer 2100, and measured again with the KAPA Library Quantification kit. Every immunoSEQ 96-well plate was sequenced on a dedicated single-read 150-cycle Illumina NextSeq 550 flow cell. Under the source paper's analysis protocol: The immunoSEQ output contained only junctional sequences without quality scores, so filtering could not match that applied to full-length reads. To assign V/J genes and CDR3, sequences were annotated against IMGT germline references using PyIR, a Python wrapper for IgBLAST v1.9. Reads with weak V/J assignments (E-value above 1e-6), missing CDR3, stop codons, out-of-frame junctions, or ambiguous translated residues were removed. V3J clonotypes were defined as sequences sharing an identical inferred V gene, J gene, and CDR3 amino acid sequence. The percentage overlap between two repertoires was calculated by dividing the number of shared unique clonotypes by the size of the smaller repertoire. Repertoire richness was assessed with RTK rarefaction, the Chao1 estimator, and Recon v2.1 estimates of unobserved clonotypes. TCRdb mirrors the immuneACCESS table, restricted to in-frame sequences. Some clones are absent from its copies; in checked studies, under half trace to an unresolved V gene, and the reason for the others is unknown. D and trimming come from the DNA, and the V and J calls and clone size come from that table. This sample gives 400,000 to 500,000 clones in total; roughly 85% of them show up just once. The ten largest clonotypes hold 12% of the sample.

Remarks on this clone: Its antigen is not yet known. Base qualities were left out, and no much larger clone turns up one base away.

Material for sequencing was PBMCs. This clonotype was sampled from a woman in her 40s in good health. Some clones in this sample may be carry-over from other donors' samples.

The CDR3 region: CASSRGLAGNTGELFF. The DNA reads TGTGCCAGCAGCCGGGGACTAGCGGGGAACACCGGGGAGCTGTTTTTT. Recombination linked TRBV5-4 to TRBJ2-2; 12 middle bases align to TRBD2. For this chain, trimming is 4 bases at the V end and 1 base at the J end, and the number of junction bases without a gene match is 2. Looking up the germline V gene (reference sequence) yields CDR1 SGHNT and CDR2 YYREEE. From cysteine to phenylalanine, the CDR3 is 16 amino acids long. The only DNA kept is the CDR3, 48 bases in frame from the first base.